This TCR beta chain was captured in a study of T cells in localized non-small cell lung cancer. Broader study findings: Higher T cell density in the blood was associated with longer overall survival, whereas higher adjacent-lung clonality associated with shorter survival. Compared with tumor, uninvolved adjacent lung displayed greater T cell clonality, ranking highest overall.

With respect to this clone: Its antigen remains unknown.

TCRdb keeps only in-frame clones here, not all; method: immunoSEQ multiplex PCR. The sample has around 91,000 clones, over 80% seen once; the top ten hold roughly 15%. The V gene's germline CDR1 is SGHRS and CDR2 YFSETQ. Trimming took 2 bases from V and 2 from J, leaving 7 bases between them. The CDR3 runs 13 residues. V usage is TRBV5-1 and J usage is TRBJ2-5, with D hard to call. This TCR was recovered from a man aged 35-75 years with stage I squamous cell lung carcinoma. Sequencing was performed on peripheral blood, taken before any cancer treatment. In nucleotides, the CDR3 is TGCGCCAGCAGCTTATACAGTCAAGAGACCCAGTACTTC. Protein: CASSLYSQETQYF.